Following are 30 T cell receptor beta chains from one sample sequenced in a study of T cells after yellow fever vaccination (dated by TCRdb to the late 2010s). Libraries were prepared through 5' RACE. These reads were obtained on an Illumina HiSeq 2500. TCRdb trimmed public reads at Q25 via fastp, called clones via MiXCR and kept in-frame beta chains. CDR3 protein duplicates are merged, each entry listing the most common genes and DNA. The sample includes some 500,000 distinct CDR3 sequences, with approximately 13% observed a single time. The ten largest clones take up around 15% of the sample. The sample's treatment or condition label, in plain terms: live attenuated yellow fever vaccine strain. The sample consisted of PBMCs, taken on the day of the yellow fever booster vaccination. Every receptor here comes from a man in his thirties or forties who received the YFV17D yellow fever vaccine.

The chain employs TRBV15 and TRBJ2-1, with 11 positions matching TRBD2. Germline lookup yields CDR1 LNHNV and CDR2 YYDKDF (reference sequence). J lost 4 bases, V lost 1 base, and 3 bases had no gene match. The CDR3 is 16 residues long. CDR3 sequence: CATSRAGTSGYNEQFF. CDR3 in DNA: TGTGCCACCAGCAGAGCGGGGACTAGCGGTTACAATGAGCAGTTCTTC.

Only a few counts were recorded for this clonotype. This chain links TRBV4-3 with TRBJ2-3; D gene unclear. CDR1 is LGHNA, CDR2 YSLEER, per germline. This CDR3 is 15 amino acids long. V was trimmed by 0 bases and J by 1 base, leaving 8 bases between them. CDR3: CASSQDVVRTDTQYF. The CDR3 DNA follows: TGCGCCAGCAGCCAAGATGTGGTACGCACAGATACGCAGTATTTT.

V gene TRBV6-2 or TRBV6-3 combines with J gene TRBJ1-1; tentatively, D is TRBD1 (5 bases). Germline V gene lookup returns CDR1 MNHEY and CDR2 SVGEGT. Deletions cut 6 bases from V and 3 bases from J, with 11 bases between. The CDR3 extends over 13 amino acids. CDR3 coding DNA: TGTGCCAGCAGATGGGACCGTTACACTGAAGCTTTCTTT. Encoded protein: CASRWDRYTEAFF.

The V gene is TRBV20-1, the J gene TRBJ2-7, with D perhaps matching TRBD2 (7 bases). Germline V CDR1 and CDR2: DFQATT, SNEGSKA (reference sequence). The CDR3 extends over 15 amino acids. Trimming stripped 1 base from V and 1 base from J, with 14 bases between. Written as DNA, the CDR3 is TGCAGTGCTAGAGGAGGGGGGGACACATCCTACGAGCAGTACTTC. Translation gives CSARGGGDTSYEQYF.

V gene TRBV20-1 combines with J gene TRBJ2-2; D may be TRBD2 (5 bases). This CDR3 contains 16 residues. Per the germline V gene, CDR1 is DFQATT and CDR2 is SNEGSKA (reference sequence). The germline V and J ends were trimmed by 0 bases and 1 base, with 12 bases remaining between them. CDR3 DNA: TGCAGTGCTAGAGATCTCTATGGGAGGAACACCGGGGAGCTGTTTTTT. Translating it yields CSARDLYGRNTGELFF.

The chain is built from TRBV21-1 and TRBJ2-7; TRBD1, the table's D call, was not compared with the DNA. TRBV21-1 is reported as a pseudogene. The CDR3 consists of 15 residues. Written as DNA, the CDR3 is TGTGCCAGCAGCAACGGGACAGGGAGAAGATACGAGCAGTACTTC. Protein: CASSNGTGRRYEQYF.

This clonotype was seen only once. This chain connects TRBV3-1 to TRBJ2-3; D tentatively reads TRBD1 or TRBD2 (5 bases each). The CDR3 is 14 amino acids. The V end lost 4 bases, the J end lost 5 bases, and 13 bases lay between the germline ends. The germline V gene encodes CDR1 LGHDT and CDR2 YNNKEL (reference sequence). Here the CDR3 DNA reads TGTGCCAGCAGCCCCGGACACCGGGAAGATACGCAGTATTTT. Translating it yields CASSPGHREDTQYF.

This clonotype was seen many times. This rearrangement joins TRBV7-9 to TRBJ1-5, with 7 bases fitting TRBD1. The V gene end was trimmed by 1 base and the J gene end by 5 bases; junction bases not matched to a gene: 2. The germline V gene encodes CDR1 SEHNR and CDR2 FQNEAQ (reference sequence). This CDR3 has 14 amino acids. The CDR3 sequence: CASSLVRGYQPQHF. DNA of the CDR3: TGTGCCAGCAGCTTAGTCAGGGGGTATCAGCCCCAGCATTTT.

The chain uses TRBV29-1 and TRBJ2-6; D gene uncertain. The V gene's germline CDR1 is SQVTM and CDR2 ANQGSEA. The V end lost 6 bases, the J end lost 0 bases, and 9 bases lay between the germline ends. The CDR3 extends over 14 amino acids. CDR3 DNA sequence: TGCAGCGTCATTCAGCTCTCTGGGGCCAACGTCCTGACTTTC. The encoded protein is CSVIQLSGANVLTF.

Ten or more counts support this clonotype. The DNA of the CDR3 is TGTGCCAGCAGCACGCAGGGACGTACTAATGAAAAACTGTTTTTT. As protein: CASSTQGRTNEKLFF. The chain recombines TRBV21-1 with TRBJ1-4; no DNA check was done on the table's D call, TRBD1. TRBV21-1 has pseudogene status. This CDR3 is 15 amino acids long.

This clonotype has more than one count but fewer than ten. An end of the junction differs from the germline gene, which may be a read error. The chain joins TRBV29-1 to TRBJ1-1, with D uncertain. The CDR3 extends over 9 amino acids. The germline V gene has CDR1 SQVTM and CDR2 ANQGSEA. The CDR3 region is CSAYTEAFF. The DNA for the CDR3 is TGCAGCGCGTACACCGAAGCTTTCTTT.

The rearrangement uses TRBV12-5 and TRBJ2-1; no clear D gene. The CDR3 spans 11 residues. CDR1 and CDR2 from the germline V gene are LGHNT and FRNRAP. Between the trimmed V and J ends, which lost 2 bases and 8 bases, there was a span of 4 bases. CDR3 coding DNA: TGTGCTAGTGGTTTGTTATATGAGCAGTTCTTC. It yields the protein CASGLLYEQFF.

This clonotype has just a few counts. In DNA form, the CDR3 reads TGTGCCAGCAGTCCCGAGGGACAGGGAAGTTATCAGCCCCAGCATTTT. This gives the protein CASSPEGQGSYQPQHF. The V call is TRBV28, the J call TRBJ1-5; 9 bases align to TRBD1. The CDR3 has 16 residues. CDR1 is MDHEN and CDR2 is SYDVKM in the germline V gene. The V gene end was trimmed by 5 bases and the J gene end by 5 bases; junction bases not matched to a gene: 10.

The CDR3 sequence is CSVRGKVSNLEAFF. CDR3 DNA: TGCAGCGTAAGGGGTAAGGTCTCGAATTTGGAAGCTTTCTTT. This sequence joins TRBV29-1 and TRBJ1-1, with TRBD1 as a possible D gene (5 bases). Germline CDR1 SQVTM, CDR2 ANQGSEA. Trimming removed 6 bases from V and 8 bases from J, with 22 bases in between. The CDR3 runs to 14 residues. Full variable domain (outside the CDR3, taken from reference TRBV29-1 and TRBJ1-1): SAVISQKPSRDICQRGTSLTIQCQVDSQVTMMFWYRQQPGQSLTLIATANQGSEATYESGFVIDKFPISRPNLTFSTLTVSNMSPEDSSIYLCSVRGKVSNLEAFFGQGTRLTVV.

A few counts support this clonotype. CDR3 bases: TGTGCCAGCAGTTGGGGTGTGGGCAATGAGCAGTTCTTC. Amino acids: CASSWGVGNEQFF. J is TRBJ2-1 and V is TRBV27; no reliable D call. Germline V lookup: CDR1 MNHEY, CDR2 SMNVEV (reference sequence). V was cut by 4 bases and J by 6 bases, with 10 bases left in between. CDR3 length: 13 amino acids.

This sequence joins TRBV5-1 and TRBJ2-7; D tentatively reads TRBD1 or TRBD2 (5 bases each). The CDR3 is 12 amino acids. V was cut by 7 bases and J by 6 bases, with 14 bases left in between. The germline V gene encodes CDR1 SGHRS and CDR2 YFSETQ. CDR3 sequence: CASGEGIGEQYF. The CDR3 nucleotides are TGCGCCAGCGGCGAGGGGATCGGCGAGCAGTACTTC. Full variable domain (remainder filled in from reference TRBV5-1 and TRBJ2-7): KAGVTQTPRYLIKTRGQQVTLSCSPISGHRSVSWYQQTPGQGLQFLFEYFSETQRNKGNFPGRFSGRQFSNSRSEMNVSTLELGDSALYLCASGEGIGEQYFGPGTRLTVT.

This rearrangement joins TRBV18 to TRBJ2-1; perhaps TRBD2 as D (7 bases). The CDR3 has 18 amino acids. The ends were cut back, 3 bases at V and 4 bases at J, with 22 bases in the middle. Germline-derived CDR1 and CDR2 are KGHSH and LQKENI. CDR3 sequence: CASSPGGDTVGPYNEQFF. The CDR3, as DNA: TGTGCCAGCTCACCGGGGGGGGACACCGTTGGGCCTTACAATGAGCAGTTCTTC.

The rearrangement links TRBV4-3 to TRBJ2-5, with D possibly matching TRBD2 (6 bases). The V gene's germline CDR1 is LGHNA and CDR2 YSLEER. V was cut by 1 base and J by 0 bases, with 18 bases left in between. The length of the CDR3 is 18 residues. As DNA, the CDR3 is TGCGCCAGCAGCCAAGGGGGGAGGAGGGACTCGTACCAAGAGACCCAGTACTTC. Amino acid sequence: CASSQGGRRDSYQETQYF.

This clonotype turned up a few times. This chain joins TRBV12-5 and TRBJ2-1; 8 nucleotides agree with TRBD2. Germline-derived CDR1 and CDR2 are LGHNT and FRNRAP. The length of the CDR3 is 15 residues. V shed 5 bases, J shed 7 bases, and the junction held 10 bases outside the gene matches. In DNA, the CDR3 is TGTGCTAGTGGTCTTAGCGGGAACCGCGGAAATGAGCAGTTCTTC. Its translation: CASGLSGNRGNEQFF.

Ten or more counts support this clonotype. This sequence joins TRBV12-3 or TRBV12-4 and TRBJ2-1; no clear D gene. V lost 6 bases to trimming and J lost 7 bases, with 10 bases between them. CDR3 length: 12 residues. CDR3 nucleotides: TGTGCCAGCAGCCCAGGCGCGAATGAGCAGTTCTTC. Translated: CASSPGANEQFF.

This clonotype occurred a few times. V and J are TRBV7-2 and TRBJ2-1, with 7 bases fitting TRBD2. Germline V CDR1 and CDR2: SGHTA, FQGNSA. Trimming took 5 bases from V and 4 from J; bases not matched to a gene: 8. This CDR3 is 15 amino acids long. The chain's CDR3 is CASSRDYSTYNEQFF. CDR3 coding DNA: TGTGCCAGCAGCCGGGACTATTCCACTTACAATGAGCAGTTCTTC. The whole variable domain, filled in from reference TRBV7-2 and TRBJ2-1, reads GAGVSQSPSNKVTEKGKDVELRCDPISGHTALYWYRQSLGQGLEFLIYFQGNSAPDKSGLPSDRFSAERTGGSVSTLTIQRTQQEDSAVYLCASSRDYSTYNEQFFGPGTRLTVL.

The chain is built from TRBV9 and TRBJ2-1; 14 nucleotides align to TRBD2. Germline CDR1 SGDLS, CDR2 YYNGEE. This CDR3 is 16 amino acids long. The V segment lost 2 bases and the J segment 3 bases; nucleotides outside the gene matches: 1. CDR3 nucleotide sequence: TGTGCCAGCAGCGTGACTAGCGGGAGGGTCTACAATGAGCAGTTCTTC. Amino acid sequence: CASSVTSGRVYNEQFF.

The V and J genes are TRBV9 and TRBJ2-5; D could derive from TRBD1 or TRBD2 (6 bases each). Germline CDR1 reads SGDLS; CDR2 reads YYNGEE. V shed 4 bases and J shed 4 bases, with 20 bases lying between them. The CDR3 runs 16 residues. CDR3 DNA: TGTGCCAGCAGCACAACACCAGGGGTCGGGGGAGAGACCCAGTACTTC. Its translation: CASSTTPGVGGETQYF. Full variable domain (remainder filled in from reference TRBV9 and TRBJ2-5): DSGVTQTPKHLITATGQRVTLRCSPRSGDLSVYWYQQSLDQGLQFLIQYYNGEERAKGNILERFSAQQFPDLHSELNLSSLELGDSALYFCASSTTPGVGGETQYFGPGTRLLVL.

This clonotype was found many times. This chain uses TRBV27 with TRBJ2-2, with D possibly called TRBD1 or TRBD2 (5 bases each). The CDR3 consists of 16 residues. In germline, CDR1 is MNHEY, CDR2 SMNVEV (reference sequence). V dropped 4 bases and J dropped 1 base, with 13 bases sitting between them. DNA of the CDR3: TGTGCCAGCAGTTCACCCGGGACGGGGAACACCGGGGAGCTGTTTTTT. Protein: CASSSPGTGNTGELFF.

This rearrangement joins TRBV6-5 to TRBJ1-1; D is possibly TRBD1 (5 bases). V was cut by 4 bases and J by 1 base, with 19 bases left in between. The germline V gene has CDR1 MNHEY and CDR2 SVGAGI. CDR3 size: 17 residues. CDR3 loop: CASSSRKSWDSNTEAFF. As DNA, the CDR3 is TGTGCCAGCAGTTCCCGCAAGAGTTGGGACTCGAACACTGAAGCTTTCTTT.

This clonotype was counted between two and nine times. The CDR3: CASSSGTANEQFF. The CDR3, as DNA: TGTGCCAGCAGCTCCGGGACAGCGAATGAGCAGTTCTTC. This sequence joins TRBV5-4 and TRBJ2-1, with 7 bases lining up with TRBD1. Germline CDR1 and CDR2: SGHNT and YYREEE (reference sequence). V trimming: 3 bases; J trimming: 7 bases; junction bases outside the gene matches: 4. The CDR3 spans 13 residues.

The chain employs TRBV6-1 and TRBJ2-3, with TRBD1 matching 8 bases. CDR1 is MNHNS, CDR2 SASEGT, per germline. V lost 7 bases and J lost 2; bases outside the gene matches: 8. The CDR3 is 15 amino acids. Written as DNA, the CDR3 is TGTGCCAGCAAGCAGGCCAGGGGGCTCACAGATACGCAGTATTTT. This encodes CASKQARGLTDTQYF.

This clonotype was counted a few times. V gene TRBV29-1 combines with J gene TRBJ2-5; 7 bases fit TRBD1. The CDR3 runs to 12 residues. Germline CDR1 reads SQVTM; CDR2 reads ANQGSEA. V lost 8 bases to trimming and J lost 7 bases; unmatched junction nucleotides: 10. CDR3 in amino acids: CSHSGQAGTQYF. CDR3 bases: TGCAGCCACTCTGGACAGGCGGGGACCCAGTACTTC.

This clonotype was seen only a few times. The CDR3 nucleotides are TGTGCCACCAGTGACGGTGAAAGGCCCCAGCATTTT. This sequence encodes CATSDGERPQHF. The chain uses TRBV24-1 and TRBJ1-5; D remains ambiguous. The CDR3 length is 12 residues. Per germline, CDR1 KGHDR and CDR2 SFDVKD. V shed 4 bases and J shed 9 bases, with 9 bases lying between them.

The chain uses TRBV29-1 and TRBJ2-7; D perhaps matches TRBD2 (6 bases). The CDR3 consists of 13 residues. Deletions cut 6 bases from V and 3 bases from J, with 15 bases between. Germline V lookup: CDR1 SQVTM, CDR2 ANQGSEA. The CDR3 DNA sequence: TGCAGCGTCGAGACTAGTTTAGACTACGAGCAGTACTTC. This gives the protein CSVETSLDYEQYF.